Following are 13 T cell receptor beta chains from one sample sequenced in a study of blood T cell repertoires in COVID-19 (dated by TCRdb to the early 2020s). Libraries were built with the immunoSEQ multiplex PCR assay. Held by TCRdb, this immuneACCESS table contains in-frame sequences only and omits some clones. Under half of the omission traces to an unresolved V gene where checked; the cause of the rest is unknown. The sample table records some 170,000 clones; more than 60% of these occur just once. The ten largest clones take up around 3% of the sample. The sequencing sample was made of peripheral blood. Receptors originate from a man in his 70s with acute or convalescent COVID-19.

The V gene is TRBV27, the J gene TRBJ2-5, with D possibly matching TRBD1 (6 bases). Trimming left V 5 bases short and J 5 bases short, with 12 bases between. In germline, CDR1 is MNHEY, CDR2 SMNVEV (reference sequence). This CDR3 has 13 amino acids. The CDR3 spells CASSRGYWETQYF. CDR3 DNA: TGTGCCAGCAGTAGGGGGTATTGGGAGACCCAGTACTTC.

The chain joins TRBV5-1 to TRBJ2-5, with D possibly being TRBD2 (5 bases). The CDR3 runs to 13 residues. V lost 3 bases, J lost 7 bases, and 13 bases lay in between. The germline CDR1 and CDR2 sequences are SGHRS and YFSETQ. The CDR3: CASSWKERATQYF. For the CDR3, the DNA is TGCGCCAGCAGCTGGAAAGAGAGGGCGACCCAGTACTTC.

The gene calls are TRBV7-8 and TRBJ2-7, with 9 bases matching TRBD2. This CDR3 region has 16 residues. Germline assignment: CDR1 SGHVS and CDR2 FQNEAQ. The V and J ends lost 2 bases and 5 bases, in that order; junction bases with no gene match: 10. CDR3 protein: CASSLRAASGIHEQYF. The CDR3 nucleotides read TGTGCCAGCAGCTTAAGGGCCGCTAGCGGGATCCACGAGCAGTACTTC.

The J gene is TRBJ2-3, the V gene TRBV7-6; tentative D call: TRBD1 (6 bases). CDR3 size: 15 residues. Germline-derived CDR1 and CDR2 are SGHVS and FNYEAQ. V lost 7 bases, J lost 0 bases, and 14 bases lay in between. The CDR3 nucleotides are TGTGCCAGCACTCAGGGGTCTTCTAGCACAGATACGCAGTATTTT. Amino acid sequence: CASTQGSSSTDTQYF.

The chain combines TRBV5-6 with TRBJ2-2; 10 bases map to TRBD2. Germline CDR1 and CDR2: SGHDT and YYEEEE. V shed 0 bases and J 7 bases; nucleotides not matched to a gene: 6. The CDR3 has 16 amino acids. In nucleotides, the CDR3 is TGTGCCAGCAGCTTGGTGGCTAGCGGGAGTGGCGGGGAGCTGTTTTTT. Translated, it gives CASSLVASGSGGELFF. The entire variable domain, with the rest obtained from reference TRBV5-6 and TRBJ2-2, is as follows: DAGVTQSPTHLIKTRGQQVTLRCSPKSGHDTVSWYQQALGQGPQFIFQYYEEEERQRGNFPDRFSGHQFPNYSSELNVNALLLGDSALYLCASSLVASGSGGELFFGEGSRLTVL.

CDR3 region: CASSTQPDRANTGELFF. The CDR3 DNA follows: TGTGCCAGCAGCACACAACCGGACAGGGCGAACACCGGGGAGCTGTTTTTT. The chain uses TRBV9 and TRBJ2-2, with 8 nucleotides matching TRBD1. CDR1 and CDR2 (germline): SGDLS, YYNGEE. The CDR3 covers 17 residues. V was pared by 4 bases and J by 0 bases, with 8 bases of the junction left unmatched. Full variable domain (outside the CDR3, taken from reference TRBV9 and TRBJ2-2): DSGVTQTPKHLITATGQRVTLRCSPRSGDLSVYWYQQSLDQGLQFLIQYYNGEERAKGNILERFSAQQFPDLHSELNLSSLELGDSALYFCASSTQPDRANTGELFFGEGSRLTVL.

The chain uses TRBV28 and TRBJ2-1, with TRBD2 matching over 8 bases. Trimming cost V 6 bases and J 4 bases; bases outside gene matches: 8. The CDR3 consists of 15 residues. CDR1 is MDHEN, CDR2 SYDVKM, per germline. CDR3 residues: CASRSAGTSYNEQFF. CDR3 coding DNA: TGTGCCAGCAGGTCCGCGGGGACTAGTTACAATGAGCAGTTCTTC. Supplemented by reference TRBV28 and TRBJ2-1, the full variable domain reads DVKVTQSSRYLVKRTGEKVFLECVQDMDHENMFWYRQDPGLGLRLIYFSYDVKMKEKGDIPEGYSVSREKKERFSLILESASTNQTSMYLCASRSAGTSYNEQFFGPGTRLTVL.

The J gene is TRBJ1-1, the V gene TRBV4-1; D perhaps matches TRBD1 (5 bases). The CDR3 sequence is 15 residues long. Trimming pared 6 bases from V and 2 bases from J, leaving 16 bases between. From germline, CDR1 is MGHRA and CDR2 YSYEKL. The CDR3 loop reads CASSRDSFSNTEAFF. CDR3 DNA: TGCGCCAGCAGTCGAGACAGTTTTTCTAACACTGAAGCTTTCTTT.

V is TRBV3-1 (or the pseudogene TRBV3-2) and J is TRBJ1-6; D is unclear. This CDR3 is 15 amino acids long. Per the germline V gene, CDR1 is LGHDT and CDR2 is YNNKEL (reference sequence). V shed 3 bases and J shed 0 bases, with 6 bases lying between them. The DNA of the CDR3 is TGTGCCAGCAGCCATGAGGGCTCCTATAATTCACCCCTCCACTTT. Residues: CASSHEGSYNSPLHF.

The rearrangement uses TRBV11-3 and TRBJ1-3, with D maybe TRBD1 (6 bases). Germline values: CDR1 SGHNT, CDR2 YENEEA. This CDR3 contains 14 residues. The ends were cut back, 7 bases at V and 0 bases at J, with 10 bases in the middle. The CDR3 loop is CASMPTGSGNTIYF. The CDR3 DNA reads as TGTGCCAGCATGCCGACAGGCTCTGGAAACACCATATATTTT.

This rearrangement joins TRBV5-8 to TRBJ1-2; no definite D call. Germline CDR1 reads SGHTS; CDR2 reads YDEGEE. V was clipped by 0 bases and J by 3 bases, with 12 bases between them. CDR3 length equals 15 residues. This CDR3 reads CASSLAAGSYYGYTF. CDR3 DNA: TGTGCCAGCAGCTTGGCGGCGGGGTCTTACTATGGCTACACCTTC.

J is TRBJ2-1 and V is TRBV12-3 or TRBV12-4; no firm D call. The CDR3 has 13 amino acids. Trimming left V 7 bases short and J 8 bases short, with 15 bases between. For the CDR3, the DNA is TGTGCCAGCAAACAAGACGCGGTGGATGAGCAGTTCTTC. Translation: CASKQDAVDEQFF.

The V and J genes are TRBV28 and TRBJ2-7; 10 bases are shared with TRBD2. The V and J ends lost 5 bases and 7 bases, in that order; junction bases with no gene match: 8. In germline, CDR1 is MDHEN, CDR2 SYDVKM. This CDR3 comprises 14 residues. The CDR3 sequence is CASSPPPTSGEQYF. The DNA for the CDR3 is TGTGCCAGCAGTCCCCCCCCGACTAGCGGGGAGCAGTACTTC.